This T cell receptor beta chain derives from a study of cytomegalovirus exposure and HLA in healthy donors. Study results and caveats: Most subjects had HLA-A and HLA-B alleles reportedly predicted accurately by TCR beta sequences. A link between a missense DCLRE1C variant and TCR beta V- and J-gene trimming emerged from a later analysis. HLA allele associations emerged for under 20,000 TCR beta sequences in a later analysis, at 0.05 false discovery rate.

Primers for the PCR totalled 60 Vbeta and 13 Jbeta. Assay: immunoSEQ multiplex PCR; the TCRdb copy retains only in-frame clones and omits some. The table for this sample gives under 120,000 clones. As for this clone: What it binds is unknown.

The CDR3 length is 15 residues. Unmatched junction bases numbered 8, after V lost 4 bases and J lost 2 bases. Germline V gene lookup returns CDR1 SGHDT and CDR2 YYEEEE. The chain employs TRBV5-6 and TRBJ2-7, with 8 bases fitting TRBD1. Sequenced material: PBMCs. This TCR came from a middle-aged man in good health and CMV-seronegative. The CDR3 DNA reads TGTGCCAGCAGCCCGTGGGACAGGAGGACCTACGAGCAGTACTTC. Translated, it gives CASSPWDRRTYEQYF.